The 17 T cell receptor beta chains presented below share a single source sample, sequenced in a study of T-cell reconstitution after alpha-beta-depleted transplantation in children. The library targeted TCRbeta and was prepared with unique molecular identifiers. TCRdb ran MiXCR on the PCR reads and lists one entry per CDR3 protein. The table shows roughly 670,000 distinct CDR3 sequences, with around 13% occurring only once. Sample: PBMCs, taken before TCRalphabeta/CD19-depleted stem cell transplant. The origin of the receptors is a girl aged 2 to 9 with congenital amegakaryocytic thrombocytopenia, due to receive a stem cell transplant.

In this sample, this clonotype turned up many times. V gene TRBV20-1 combines with J gene TRBJ2-7; TRBD1 is a possible D gene (6 bases). V was pared by 0 bases and J by 0 bases, with 12 bases between. Germline assignment: CDR1 DFQATT and CDR2 SNEGSKA (reference sequence). This CDR3 contains 15 residues. The DNA for the CDR3 is TGCAGTGCTAGAGACGGGACAATGAGCTCCTACGAGCAGTACTTC. Protein: CSARDGTMSSYEQYF.

The rearrangement joins TRBV5-6 to TRBJ2-1, with no clear D. Germline CDR1 and CDR2: SGHDT and YYEEEE. This CDR3 has 13 residues. V was trimmed by 6 bases and J by 4 bases, leaving 11 bases between them. The CDR3 here is CASTETAYNEQFF. DNA for the CDR3: TGTGCCAGCACCGAGACCGCGTACAATGAGCAGTTCTTC.

The V gene is TRBV14, the J gene TRBJ2-1; D is unresolved. The germline V gene has CDR1 SGHDN and CDR2 FVKESK. The CDR3 loop spans 15 amino acids. Trimming took 4 bases from V and 8 from J, leaving 18 bases between them. The CDR3 region has the DNA TGTGCCAGCAGCCCCCGGTGGCAAACTATCGATGAGCAGTTCTTC. Residues: CASSPRWQTIDEQFF. The full variable domain, its missing parts supplied by reference TRBV14 and TRBJ2-1, is EAGVTQFPSHSVIEKGQTVTLRCDPISGHDNLYWYRRVMGKEIKFLLHFVKESKQDESGMPNNRFLAERTGGTYSTLKVQPAELEDSGVYFCASSPRWQTIDEQFFGPGTRLTVL.

This clonotype was recorded at least ten times. The V call is TRBV5-1, the J call TRBJ2-3; possible D gene TRBD1, 6 bases. In germline, CDR1 is SGHRS, CDR2 YFSETQ. Trimming shortened V by 0 bases and J by 13 bases, and 9 bases separated the two germline ends. The CDR3 sequence is 11 residues long. The CDR3 DNA follows: TGCGCCAGCAGCTTGGGGACAGCGGAGTATTTT. Its protein product is CASSLGTAEYF.

The chain links TRBV7-8 to TRBJ1-2, with 8 bases aligning to TRBD1. V dropped 4 bases and J dropped 6; count of bases not matched to a gene: 10. The CDR3 covers 15 residues. Per the germline V gene, CDR1 is SGHVS and CDR2 is FQNEAQ. This chain's CDR3 is CASSSRGQGKNGYTF. The CDR3 DNA reads TGTGCCAGCAGCTCTCGCGGACAGGGCAAGAATGGCTACACCTTC.

This clonotype was counted between two and nine times. The chain carries TRBV18 and TRBJ1-1; D may be TRBD1 (6 bases). Germline CDR1 KGHSH, CDR2 LQKENI. The CDR3 contains 15 residues. Trimming shortened V by 3 bases and J by 4 bases, and 15 bases separated the two germline ends. CDR3 DNA sequence: TGTGCCAGCTCACCTGTACAGGGTTCGGGCACTGAAGCTTTCTTT. This gives the protein CASSPVQGSGTEAFF.

Details on this clonotype: This sequence may be a read error, since a much larger clone differs from it by one base. The chain joins TRBV29-1 to TRBJ1-4; D remains unclear. V was pared by 4 bases and J by 9 bases, with 15 bases between. Germline CDR1 reads SQVTM; CDR2 reads ANQGSEA. The CDR3 spans 13 residues. CDR3: CSVGFSPNQKLFF. In nucleotides, the CDR3 is TGCAGCGTTGGGTTCAGCCCCAATCAAAAACTGTTTTTT.

This clonotype occurred a few times. J is TRBJ2-7 and V is TRBV7-9, with 10 bases identical to TRBD2. The CDR3 spans 15 residues. Unmatched junction bases numbered 3, after V lost 4 bases and J lost 0 bases. Germline loops: CDR1 SEHNR, CDR2 FQNEAQ (reference sequence). The CDR3 bases are TGTGCCAGCAGCTCAGCGGGAGGGAGCTCCTACGAGCAGTACTTC. It codes for CASSSAGGSSYEQYF. Full variable domain (remainder filled in from reference TRBV7-9 and TRBJ2-7): DTGVSQNPRHKITKRGQNVTFRCDPISEHNRLYWYRQTLGQGPEFLTYFQNEAQLEKSRLLSDRFSAERPKGSFSTLEIQRTEQGDSAMYLCASSSAGGSSYEQYFGPGTRLTVT.

The V and J genes are TRBV12-3 or TRBV12-4 and TRBJ1-2; maybe TRBD1 (6 bases). V dropped 5 bases and J dropped 5 bases, with 15 bases sitting between them. The CDR3 runs 14 residues. CDR3 residues: CASSAGVPLYGYTF. The CDR3 DNA reads TGTGCCAGCAGTGCAGGGGTCCCACTATATGGCTACACCTTC.

In the case of this clonotype: Given a much more abundant clone one base away, this may be a read error. The chain has TRBV24-1 and TRBJ2-5; D unclear. The CDR3 is 16 amino acids. Looked up from germline, CDR1 is KGHDR and CDR2 is SFDVKD. Between the trimmed V and J ends, which lost 3 bases and 2 bases, there was a span of 15 bases. CDR3 sequence (DNA): TGTGCCACCAGTGATGCCCAACCGGCAGGTCAAGAGACCCAGTACTTC. Its translation is CATSDAQPAGQETQYF.

The chain combines TRBV7-9 with TRBJ2-7; 13 positions match TRBD2. V was clipped by 4 bases and J by 6 bases; unmatched bases: 6. Germline CDR1 reads SEHNR; CDR2 reads FQNEAQ (reference sequence). This CDR3 spans 15 amino acids. The CDR3 here is CASSSGLAGAPEQYF. The CDR3 DNA reads as TGTGCCAGCAGCTCCGGACTAGCGGGAGCCCCCGAGCAGTACTTC. Full variable domain (outside the CDR3, taken from reference TRBV7-9 and TRBJ2-7): DTGVSQNPRHKITKRGQNVTFRCDPISEHNRLYWYRQTLGQGPEFLTYFQNEAQLEKSRLLSDRFSAERPKGSFSTLEIQRTEQGDSAMYLCASSSGLAGAPEQYFGPGTRLTVT.

The V and J genes are TRBV20-1 and TRBJ1-5; a weak D match, TRBD1 (5 bases). Germline values: CDR1 DFQATT, CDR2 SNEGSKA (reference sequence). V lost 3 bases and J 4 bases, leaving 10 bases between the germline ends. This CDR3 is 13 amino acids long. CDR3 sequence: CSASRTPNQPQHF. CDR3 coding DNA: TGCAGTGCTAGCAGGACACCTAATCAGCCCCAGCATTTT.

The rearrangement uses TRBV6-6 and TRBJ2-1; no clear D. V lost 0 bases, J lost 15 bases, and 15 bases lay in between. CDR1 and CDR2 (germline): MNHNY, SVGAGI (reference sequence). This CDR3 is built from 13 residues. This CDR3 reads CASSYSSAPSGFF. CDR3 DNA: TGTGCCAGCAGTTACTCGTCTGCTCCATCCGGGTTCTTC.

This clonotype was recorded many times. The chain couples TRBV27 to TRBJ2-7, with D maybe TRBD1 (5 bases). The CDR3 consists of 15 residues. Trimming shortened V by 2 bases and J by 0 bases, and 11 bases separated the two germline ends. Germline assignment: CDR1 MNHEY and CDR2 SMNVEV (reference sequence). The CDR3 loop reads CASSLGAGYSYEQYF. The CDR3 DNA reads as TGTGCCAGCAGTTTAGGGGCAGGATACTCCTACGAGCAGTACTTC.

The chain uses TRBV5-1 and TRBJ2-1; a weak D match, TRBD2 (6 bases). Between the trimmed V and J ends, which lost 0 bases and 4 bases, there was a span of 23 bases. Germline lookup yields CDR1 SGHRS and CDR2 YFSETQ. CDR3 length: 19 residues. CDR3 region: CASSLASSAEVPFYNEQFF. CDR3 DNA: TGCGCCAGCAGCTTGGCGTCTAGCGCGGAGGTCCCCTTTTACAATGAGCAGTTCTTC.

The V and J genes are TRBV5-4 and TRBJ2-1; D perhaps matches TRBD1 (6 bases). Germline V gene sequence: CDR1 SGHNT, CDR2 YYREEE (reference sequence). V lost 4 bases and J lost 6, with 17 bases in between. The CDR3 totals 15 residues. For the CDR3, the DNA is TGTGCCAGCAGCGGTGGGGACATCGGAGCCAATGAGCAGTTCTTC. It codes for CASSGGDIGANEQFF. The full variable domain, with the rest looked up from reference TRBV5-4 and TRBJ2-1, is ETGVTQSPTHLIKTRGQQVTLRCSSQSGHNTVSWYQQALGQGPQFIFQYYREEENGRGNFPPRFSGLQFPNYSSELNVNALELDDSALYLCASSGGDIGANEQFFGPGTRLTVL.

The table lists this clonotype with many counts. The chain recombines TRBV12-3 or TRBV12-4 with TRBJ2-1, with D perhaps TRBD1 (8 bases). The CDR3 runs 17 residues. V lost 0 bases and J lost 4, with 16 bases in between. The CDR3 nucleotides are TGTGCCAGCAGTTTAGCTACTGGACAGGGACTATACAATGAGCAGTTCTTC. Protein: CASSLATGQGLYNEQFF.